The clone carrying this T cell receptor (beta chain) was counted once. This record belongs to a study of blood T cell repertoires in COVID-19. The overall study: T cells, B-cell-depleted T cells, or PBMCs provided the cDNA or gDNA that served as material.

This CDR3 is built from 13 residues. The V and J ends lost 4 bases and 0 bases respectively, with 6 bases between them. Germline CDR1 and CDR2: MDHEN and SYDVKM. Per the study methods: The authors estimated nucleated cell counts from reference gene primer amplification. The protocol was immunoSEQ multiplex PCR, while the TCRdb copy is restricted to in-frame clones and leaves out a portion. V, J and clone size were drawn from that table, and D and trimming were deduced from the DNA. Altogether fewer than 350,000 clones are present, roughly 90% being singletons, with the ten largest covering about 2.3%.

This TCR derives from a woman aged 40 to 49 with acute COVID-19. Sequencing input: PBMCs or T cells enriched from blood (not recorded which). The gene calls are TRBV28 and TRBJ1-1; D is ambiguous. In DNA, the CDR3 is TGTGCCAGCAGTTCCTTCCTGAACACTGAAGCTTTCTTT. Its translation is CASSSFLNTEAFF.